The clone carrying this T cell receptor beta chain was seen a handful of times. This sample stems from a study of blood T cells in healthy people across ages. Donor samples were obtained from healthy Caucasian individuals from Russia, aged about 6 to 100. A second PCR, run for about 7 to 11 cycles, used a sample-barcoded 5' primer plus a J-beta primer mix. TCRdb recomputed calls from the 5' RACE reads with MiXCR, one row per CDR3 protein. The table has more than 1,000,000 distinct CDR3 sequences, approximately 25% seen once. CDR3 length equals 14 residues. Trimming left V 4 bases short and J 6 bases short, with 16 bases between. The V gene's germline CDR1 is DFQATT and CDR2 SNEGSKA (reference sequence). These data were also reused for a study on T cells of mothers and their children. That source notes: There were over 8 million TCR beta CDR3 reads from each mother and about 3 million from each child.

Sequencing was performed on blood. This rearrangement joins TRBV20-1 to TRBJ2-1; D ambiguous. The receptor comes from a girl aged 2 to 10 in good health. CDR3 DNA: TGCAGTGCTACTAAATCCCTCGTACGCAATGAGCAGTTCTTC. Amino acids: CSATKSLVRNEQFF.